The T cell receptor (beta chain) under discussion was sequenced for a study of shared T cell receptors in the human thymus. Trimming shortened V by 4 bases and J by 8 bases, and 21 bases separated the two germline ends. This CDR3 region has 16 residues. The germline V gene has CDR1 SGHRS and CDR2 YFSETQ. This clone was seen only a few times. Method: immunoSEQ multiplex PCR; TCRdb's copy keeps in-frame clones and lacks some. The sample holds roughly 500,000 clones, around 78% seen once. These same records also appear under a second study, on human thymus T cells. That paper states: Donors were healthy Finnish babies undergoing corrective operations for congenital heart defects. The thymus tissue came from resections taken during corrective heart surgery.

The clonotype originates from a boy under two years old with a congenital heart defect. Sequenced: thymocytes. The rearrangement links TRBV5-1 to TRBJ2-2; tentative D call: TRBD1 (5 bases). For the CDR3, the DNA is TGCGCCAGCAGCCTACGTGACAGAAGGGCAGTAGGGGAGCTGTTTTTT. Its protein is CASSLRDRRAVGELFF.